This T cell receptor (beta chain) was identified in a study of identical twins. The study's findings and limits: Abundant beta clonotypes from cord blood bore fewer insertions; memory repertoires lacked this pattern. Findings came from cross-sectional statistics, without long-term follow-up of donors.

Concerning this clonotype itself: Its antigen is unknown.

The ends were cut back, 3 bases at V and 5 bases at J, with 7 bases in the middle. The length of the CDR3 is 13 residues. TCRdb reprocessed the 5' RACE reads via MiXCR and lists one record per CDR3 protein. This sample has 450,000 to 600,000 distinct CDR3 sequences, with approximately 20% found just once. These records were also assigned to another study, of yellow fever vaccine responses in identical twins.

The V call is TRBV12-3 or TRBV12-4, the J call TRBJ2-2; D unclear. The TCR was taken from a woman in her late teens or twenties in good health. The sample taken for sequencing was CD4+ T cells sorted from blood. CDR3 nucleotides: TGTGCCAGCAGTTTTAGGGAAACCGGGGAGCTGTTTTTT. Translation: CASSFRETGELFF.